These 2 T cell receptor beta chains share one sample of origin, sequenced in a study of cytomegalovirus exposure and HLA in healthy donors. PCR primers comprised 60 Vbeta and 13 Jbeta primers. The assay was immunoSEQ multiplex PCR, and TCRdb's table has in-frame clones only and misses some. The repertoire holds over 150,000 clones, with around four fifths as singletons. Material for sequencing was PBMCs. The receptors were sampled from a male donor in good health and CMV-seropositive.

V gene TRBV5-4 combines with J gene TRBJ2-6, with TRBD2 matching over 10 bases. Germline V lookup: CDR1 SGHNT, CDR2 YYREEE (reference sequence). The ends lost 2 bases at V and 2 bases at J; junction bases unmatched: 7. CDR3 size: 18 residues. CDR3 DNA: TGTGCCAGCAGCTTCAGCGGGGGGGCCGGGCCTGGGGCCAACGTCCTGACTTTC. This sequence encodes CASSFSGGAGPGANVLTF.

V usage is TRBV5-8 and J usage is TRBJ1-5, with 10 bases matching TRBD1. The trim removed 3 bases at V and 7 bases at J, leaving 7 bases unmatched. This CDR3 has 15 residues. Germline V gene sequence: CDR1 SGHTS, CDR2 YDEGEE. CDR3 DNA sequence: TGTGCCAGCAGCTATAGACAGGGGGCCAAGCAGCCCCAGCATTTT. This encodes CASSYRQGAKQPQHF.